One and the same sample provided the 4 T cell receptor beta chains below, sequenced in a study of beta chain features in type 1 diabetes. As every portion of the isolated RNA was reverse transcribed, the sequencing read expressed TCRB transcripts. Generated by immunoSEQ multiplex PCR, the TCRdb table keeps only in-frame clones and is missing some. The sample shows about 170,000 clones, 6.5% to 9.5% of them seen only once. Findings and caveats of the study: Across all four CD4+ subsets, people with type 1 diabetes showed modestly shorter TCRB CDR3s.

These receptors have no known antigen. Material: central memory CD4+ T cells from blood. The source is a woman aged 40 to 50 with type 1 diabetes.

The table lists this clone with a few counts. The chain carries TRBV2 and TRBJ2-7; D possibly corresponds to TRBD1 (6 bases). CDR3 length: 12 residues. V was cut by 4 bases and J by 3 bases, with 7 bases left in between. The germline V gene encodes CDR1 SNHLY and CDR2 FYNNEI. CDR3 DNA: TGTGCCAGCAGTGTACAGGGCTACGAGCAGTACTTC. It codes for CASSVQGYEQYF.

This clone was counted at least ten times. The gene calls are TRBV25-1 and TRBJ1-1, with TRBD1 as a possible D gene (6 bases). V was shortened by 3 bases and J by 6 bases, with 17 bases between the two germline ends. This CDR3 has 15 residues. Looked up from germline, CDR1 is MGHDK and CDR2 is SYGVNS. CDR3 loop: CASSDPQGRRAEAFF. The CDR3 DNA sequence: TGTGCCAGCAGTGACCCCCAGGGGAGACGAGCTGAAGCTTTCTTT.

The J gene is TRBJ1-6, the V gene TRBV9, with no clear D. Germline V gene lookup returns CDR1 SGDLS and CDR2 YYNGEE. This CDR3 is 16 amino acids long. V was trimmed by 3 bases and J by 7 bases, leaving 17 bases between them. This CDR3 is CASSETPGSGNSPLHF. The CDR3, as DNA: TGTGCCAGCAGCGAGACCCCGGGGAGTGGGAATTCACCCCTCCACTTT. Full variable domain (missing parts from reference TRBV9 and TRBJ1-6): DSGVTQTPKHLITATGQRVTLRCSPRSGDLSVYWYQQSLDQGLQFLIQYYNGEERAKGNILERFSAQQFPDLHSELNLSSLELGDSALYFCASSETPGSGNSPLHFGNGTRLTVT.

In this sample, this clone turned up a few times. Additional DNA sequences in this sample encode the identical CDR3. The CDR3 bases are TGTGCCAGCTCACCGGGGCGGAACACAGATACGCAGTATTTT. This translates into CASSPGRNTDTQYF. The chain has TRBV18 and TRBJ2-3, with TRBD1 as a possible D gene (5 bases). CDR1 and CDR2 (germline): KGHSH, LQKENI. V was clipped by 3 bases and J by 2 bases, with 9 bases between them. The CDR3 covers 14 residues. Full variable domain (outside the CDR3, taken from reference TRBV18 and TRBJ2-3): NAGVMQNPRHLVRRRGQEARLRCSPMKGHSHVYWYRQLPEEGLKFMVYLQKENIIDESGMPKERFSAEFPKEGPSILRIQQVVRGDSAAYFCASSPGRNTDTQYFGPGTRLTVL.